This record covers a single TCR beta chain. Its specificity is unknown. The CDR3 is 15 amino acids. CDR1 and CDR2 (germline): LGHNA, YNFKEQ. The junction had 3 bases not matched to a gene; V was cut back by 0 bases and J by 4 bases. This sample is part of a study of post-analysis software for immune sequencing data. Across the whole study: Several disease courses (relapsing-remitting, secondary progressive and progressive-relapsing) of multiple sclerosis were included.

Built from TCR beta cDNA, the libraries had unique molecular identifiers in them. Starting from approximately 1 to 10 million T cells, the study yielded 460,000 or so cDNA molecules. MiXCR was run by TCRdb on the PCR reads, yielding one entry per CDR3 protein. The repertoire holds about 770,000 distinct CDR3 sequences, 46% seen once, with 4.9% in the top ten. Whole-study results and caveats: Compared against controls, patients with multiple sclerosis displayed significantly lower normalized Chao1 diversity. A handful of TRBV segments were more frequent in patients than controls; TRBV5-6, TRBV5-1 and TRBV20-1 belonged to this group.

The rearrangement joins TRBV4-2 to TRBJ1-1; 9 bases agree with TRBD1. The sequence was obtained from a girl between 5 and 17 years old with multiple sclerosis. Source material: blood. This chain's CDR3 is CASSQEQGAGTEAFF. The CDR3 region has the DNA TGTGCCAGCAGCCAAGAACAGGGGGCCGGCACTGAAGCTTTCTTT.